This T cell receptor (beta chain) was retrieved from a study of T-cell memory formation after mild COVID-19. General study results and limits: Clones contracting across day 15 to 85 had a balanced CD4/CD8 profile; later expanding clones leaned CD4+. Contracting CD8+ clones were enriched in EMRA, CD4+ mainly in CM and EM.

TCRdb ran MiXCR on the 5' RACE reads and lists one entry per CDR3 protein. Here the sample spans 540,000 or so distinct CDR3 sequences, roughly 20% being singletons. Details on this clonotype: Its specificity is not known.

The clonotype was recovered from an adult woman who had mild COVID-19 (a few samples of this study predate the infection). Cell type and time point are not known. Sequenced sample: PBMCs or a T cell subset sorted from them (not recorded which).

The CDR3 spells CASSLDAGETQYF. The CDR3 DNA sequence: TGTGCCAGCAGCTTAGATGCGGGAGAGACCCAGTACTTC. The chain carries TRBV7-2 and TRBJ2-5; TRBD2 might be the D (5 bases). The CDR3 totals 13 residues. V was shortened by 1 base and J by 4 bases, with 7 bases between the two germline ends. Germline V gene data show CDR1 as SGHTA and CDR2 as FQGNSA.